The T cell receptor (beta chain) under discussion was sequenced for a study of shared clonotypes between healthy human individuals (dated by TCRdb to the early 2020s). In terms of the full investigation: A few men and a couple of women, aged 18 to 49 years, made up the cohort. Per donor, three plates each were used for CD4 naive and CD4 memory, two for CD8 naive, and one for CD8 memory. To estimate repertoire size and how much clonotypes are shared between individuals, the study performed deep sequencing of blood TCR repertoires from 4 to 6 healthy adults. Libraries were prepared and TCR repertoires were sequenced by different laboratories using diverse techniques, in order to increase sequencing depth and limit assay-specific biases. Each donor's leukapheresis produced roughly between roughly 0.85 and 10 billion PBMCs.

Study-wide findings and limitations: Naive subsets generally had larger estimated clonotype richness than memory subsets. The genetic and exposure-history diversity represented was limited by the small number of donors. Sharing across several donors was observed for approximately 5% of naive CD4, 3% to 4% of naive CD8, about 2.5% of memory CD4, and approximately 0.41% of memory CD8 clonotypes. Compared with non-shared clonotypes, clonotypes shared by all four sorted-subset donors had higher generation probabilities. Sampling was restricted to blood, and TCR repertoires in tissues likely differ from the TCR repertoires found in blood. Based on pairwise subsampling, the degree of clonotype sharing among donors was expected to be affected by sequencing depth. Incomplete sequencing was indicated by rarefaction of sorted-subset datasets, despite the large sequencing depth.

Comments on this clone: There is no known antigen for this receptor. Base qualities are not recorded, but no much larger clone differs from it by a single base.

The donors were healthy, HIV-negative adults with no recently reported acute infections or vaccinations. All donors were Caucasian adults living in Nashville, Tennessee, USA. CD4+ T cells were enriched through magnetic negative selection, after which naive cells were positively selected on CD45RA and the remaining negative fraction served as the memory subset. Blood was collected by leukapheresis, and PBMCs were isolated by Ficoll-Histopaque density gradient centrifugation and then cryopreserved in liquid nitrogen vapor phase. Analytical flow cytometry was used to check the purity and quantity of every magnetically sorted T cell population. From each sorted fraction, genomic DNA was isolated and quantified by UV absorbance on a Nanodrop 2000c. CDR1 and CDR2 are drawn from the germline V gene (reference sequence): GTSNPN, SVGIG. The junction carries 12 bases between V and J, which are trimmed by 0 bases and 4 bases respectively. The CDR3 runs 14 amino acids, cysteine and phenylalanine included. Only the CDR3 DNA is retained, 42 bases long and in frame from the first base.

Using the deep immunoSEQ assay, TCR CDR3 regions were amplified from genomic DNA by multiplex PCR. Genomic DNA extracted from each cell subset was distributed evenly over all wells of several immunoSEQ 96-well plates, and each plate served as one replicate. Each replicate PCR for sorted subsets received roughly 0.2 ug genomic DNA, equal to tens of thousands of T cell genomes. The purified libraries were quantified using a Qubit 3.0 fluorometer, sized with a Bioanalyzer 2100, and then quantified again using the KAPA Library Quantification kit. Every immunoSEQ 96-well plate was sequenced on a separate single-read 150-cycle Illumina NextSeq 550 flow cell. The authors' analysis ran thus. Because the immunoSEQ output included only junctional sequences and no quality scores, the filtering could not be the same as the filtering used for full-length reads. To assign V/J genes and CDR3, sequences were annotated using PyIR, a Python wrapper for IgBLAST v1.9, with IMGT germline references. Reads were removed for weak V/J assignments (E-value above 1e-6), missing CDR3, stop codons, out-of-frame junctions, or ambiguous translated residues. V3J clonotypes were defined as sequences sharing the same inferred V gene, J gene, and CDR3 amino acid sequence. To compute the percentage overlap between repertoires, the number of shared unique clonotypes was divided by the size of the smaller repertoire. Three approaches were used to assess repertoire richness: RTK rarefaction, the Chao1 estimator, and Recon v2.1 estimates of unobserved clonotypes. Generation probabilities for all TCRbeta clonotypes obtained by the gDNA method from a handful of donors were computed using OLGA. TCRdb carries this immuneACCESS record with in-frame sequences only. Its versions omit some clonotypes, under half of them owing to an unresolved V gene in the studies checked, with the rest unexplained. Clone size and the V and J calls come from that table; the DNA yielded D and trimming. Here the sample has 800,000 to 1,200,000 clones; around 78% occur a single time. Jointly, the top ten make up around 0.47% of the sample.

Specimen: memory CD4+ T cells from PBMCs. Taken with the paper, the label for cell subset or site translates to: CD45RA-negative fraction. The sequence came from a man younger than 35 in good health. Some clones in this sample may be carry-over from other donors' samples. The receptor chain draws on TRBV30 and TRBJ1-1, and the D gene may be TRBD1, 6 bases matching. The CDR3 region reads CAWSVVRGGTEAFF. The sequence in DNA is TGTGCCTGGAGTGTGGTTAGGGGGGGCACTGAAGCTTTCTTT.